This TCR beta chain is from a study of OX40 agonist ivuxolimab in advanced cancers. TCRdb keeps only in-frame clones here, not all; method: immunoSEQ multiplex PCR. The data show some 70,000 clones, around 90% seen once. Overall study results and limits: The study observed clonal expansion of CD4+ and CD8+ blood T cells by week 6 at 0.1 to 3.0 mg/kg.

About this clone itself: Its antigen is not identified.

The CDR3 has 15 residues. With 0 bases removed from V and 4 bases from J, the gap between germline ends came to 13 bases. The germline V gene has CDR1 SGHAT and CDR2 FQNNGV. Sequences were derived from CD4+ or CD8+ T cells sorted from blood, sampled in a trial of the OX40 agonist ivuxolimab. The receptor's source is an adult with an advanced solid tumor such as melanoma, head and neck, liver or kidney cancer. This chain links TRBV11-2 with TRBJ2-7, with D possibly matching TRBD1 (6 bases). CDR3 residues: CASSLEMTGLYEQYF. In DNA form, the CDR3 reads TGTGCCAGCAGCTTAGAGATGACAGGCCTTTACGAGCAGTACTTC.